The clone carrying this T cell receptor (beta chain) has just one count. The donors, healthy adults who were HIV-negative, had experienced no recent acute infections or vaccinations. These data belong to a study of shared clonotypes between healthy human individuals. Around 30,000 T cell genomes (about 320 ng DNA) went into each PBMC replicate. Data came from immunoSEQ multiplex PCR; TCRdb stores just in-frame clones and leaves some out. The repertoire has 520,000 or so clones, 75% to 85% of them found once; the top ten carry approximately 12%. The germline V and J ends were trimmed by 3 bases and 5 bases, with 23 bases remaining between them. From germline, CDR1 is MGHDK and CDR2 SYGVNS. The CDR3 contains 17 residues.

The sequence was collected from a woman between 40 and 55 years old in good health. Some clones in this sample may be carry-over from other donors' samples. The source material was PBMCs. This rearrangement joins TRBV25-1 to TRBJ2-7; weak D call: TRBD2 (6 bases). The CDR3 region has the DNA TGTGCCAGCAGTGACCCTAAACCGGGACTCGACTTTGACGAGCAGTACTTC. It encodes CASSDPKPGLDFDEQYF.